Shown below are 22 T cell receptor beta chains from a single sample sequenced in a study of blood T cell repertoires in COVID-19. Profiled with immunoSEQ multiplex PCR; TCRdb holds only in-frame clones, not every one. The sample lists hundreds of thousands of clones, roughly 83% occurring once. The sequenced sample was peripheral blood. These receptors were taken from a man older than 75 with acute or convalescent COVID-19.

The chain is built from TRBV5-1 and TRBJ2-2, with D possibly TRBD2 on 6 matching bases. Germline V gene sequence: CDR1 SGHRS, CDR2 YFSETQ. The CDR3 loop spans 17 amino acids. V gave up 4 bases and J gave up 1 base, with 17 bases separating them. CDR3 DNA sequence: TGCGCCAGCAGCCCACACCCAGGGACTCAGAACACCGGGGAGCTGTTTTTT. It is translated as CASSPHPGTQNTGELFF.

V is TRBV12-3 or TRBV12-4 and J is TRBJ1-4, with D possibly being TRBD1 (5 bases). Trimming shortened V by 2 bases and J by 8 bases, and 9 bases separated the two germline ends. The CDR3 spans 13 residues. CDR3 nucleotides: TGTGCCAGCAGTTTACGGCAGGGAGAAAAACTGTTTTTT. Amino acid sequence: CASSLRQGEKLFF.

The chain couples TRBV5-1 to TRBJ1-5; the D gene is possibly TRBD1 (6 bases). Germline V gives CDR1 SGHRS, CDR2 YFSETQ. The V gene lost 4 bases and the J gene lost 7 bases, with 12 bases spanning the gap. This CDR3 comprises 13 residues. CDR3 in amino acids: CASSNRVGQPQHF. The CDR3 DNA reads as TGCGCCAGCAGCAACAGGGTTGGGCAGCCCCAGCATTTT.

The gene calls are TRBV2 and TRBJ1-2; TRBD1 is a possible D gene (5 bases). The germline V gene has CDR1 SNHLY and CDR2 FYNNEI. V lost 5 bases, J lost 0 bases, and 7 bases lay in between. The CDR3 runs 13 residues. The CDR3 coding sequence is TGTGCCAGCAGTCAGGGTCCTAACTATGGCTACACCTTC. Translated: CASSQGPNYGYTF.

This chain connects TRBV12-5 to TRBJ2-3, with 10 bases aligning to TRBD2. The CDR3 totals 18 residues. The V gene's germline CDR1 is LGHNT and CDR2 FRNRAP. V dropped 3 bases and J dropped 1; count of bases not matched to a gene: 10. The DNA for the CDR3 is TGTGCTAGTGGTTTAGGGCTAGCGGGAGTGGTGGGCACAGATACGCAGTATTTT. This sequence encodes CASGLGLAGVVGTDTQYF.

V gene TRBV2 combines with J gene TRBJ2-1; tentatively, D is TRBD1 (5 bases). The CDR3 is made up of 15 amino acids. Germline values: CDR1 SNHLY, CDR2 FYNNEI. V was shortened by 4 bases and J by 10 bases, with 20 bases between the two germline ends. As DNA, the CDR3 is TGTGCCAGCAGTGGGGGTCGTAGGGGCCTTACGGAGCAGTTCTTC. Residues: CASSGGRRGLTEQFF.

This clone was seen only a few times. CDR3 in DNA: TGTGCCAGCAGCCGATTTCTGGGGGGGCAGTACGAGCAGTACTTC. Encoded protein: CASSRFLGGQYEQYF. The chain recombines TRBV4-2 with TRBJ2-7; TRBD2 is a possible D gene (7 bases). V was pared by 4 bases and J by 4 bases, with 17 bases between. Per the germline V gene, CDR1 is LGHNA and CDR2 is YNFKEQ. This CDR3 comprises 15 residues.

The CDR3 here is CASSSQIPPYEQYF. Here the CDR3 DNA reads TGTGCCAGCAGTTCTCAGATACCGCCCTACGAGCAGTACTTC. The chain is built from TRBV27 and TRBJ2-7, with no clear D. Looked up from germline, CDR1 is MNHEY and CDR2 is SMNVEV (reference sequence). This CDR3 contains 14 residues. Deletions cut 4 bases from V and 2 bases from J, with 12 bases between.

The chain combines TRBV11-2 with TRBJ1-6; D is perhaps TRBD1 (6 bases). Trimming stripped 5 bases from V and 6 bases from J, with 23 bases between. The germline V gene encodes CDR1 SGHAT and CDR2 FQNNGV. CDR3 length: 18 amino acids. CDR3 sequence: CASSPEPAQGRFNSPLHF. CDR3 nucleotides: TGTGCCAGCAGCCCCGAACCGGCACAGGGACGCTTTAATTCACCCCTCCACTTT.

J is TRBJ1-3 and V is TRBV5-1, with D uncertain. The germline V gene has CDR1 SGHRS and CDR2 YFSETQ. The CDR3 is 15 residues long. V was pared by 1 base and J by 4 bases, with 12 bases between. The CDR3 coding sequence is TGCGCCAGCAGCTTGACCAGCGCGGAGGGAAACACCATATATTTT. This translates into CASSLTSAEGNTIYF.

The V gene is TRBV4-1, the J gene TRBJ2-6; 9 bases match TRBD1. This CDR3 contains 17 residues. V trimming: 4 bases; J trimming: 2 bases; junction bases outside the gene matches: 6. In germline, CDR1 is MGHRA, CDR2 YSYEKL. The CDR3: CASSPGTGRTGANVLTF. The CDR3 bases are TGCGCCAGCAGCCCCGGGACAGGGAGAACTGGGGCCAACGTCCTGACTTTC.

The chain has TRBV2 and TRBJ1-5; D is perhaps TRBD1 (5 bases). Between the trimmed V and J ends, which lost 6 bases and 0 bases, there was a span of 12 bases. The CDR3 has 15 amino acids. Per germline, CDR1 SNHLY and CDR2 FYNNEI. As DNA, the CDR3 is TGTGCCAGCAGCCCGGGGGGATATAGCAATCAGCCCCAGCATTTT. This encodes CASSPGGYSNQPQHF.

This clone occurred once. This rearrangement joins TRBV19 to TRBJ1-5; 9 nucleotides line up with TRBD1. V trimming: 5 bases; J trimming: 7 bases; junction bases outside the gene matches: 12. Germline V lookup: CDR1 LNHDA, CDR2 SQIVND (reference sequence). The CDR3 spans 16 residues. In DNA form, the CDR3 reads TGTGCCAGTAGTCTGGGACAGGGAAGAGGATGGCAGCCCCAGCATTTT. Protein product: CASSLGQGRGWQPQHF.

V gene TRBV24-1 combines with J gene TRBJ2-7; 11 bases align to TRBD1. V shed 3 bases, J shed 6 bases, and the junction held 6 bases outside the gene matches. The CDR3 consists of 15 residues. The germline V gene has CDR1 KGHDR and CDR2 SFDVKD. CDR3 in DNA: TGTGCCACCAGTGATCCCGGGACAGGGGGGCTCGAGCAGTACTTC. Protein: CATSDPGTGGLEQYF.

Here the CDR3 DNA reads TGTGCCAGCAGCTTTGGAGGGGTTCCCCACGAGCAGTACTTC. The encoded protein is CASSFGGVPHEQYF. This chain joins TRBV7-9 and TRBJ2-7, with D possibly being TRBD2 (6 bases). Germline V gives CDR1 SEHNR, CDR2 FQNEAQ (reference sequence). CDR3 size: 14 residues. The germline V and J ends were trimmed by 3 bases and 5 bases, with 14 bases remaining between them.

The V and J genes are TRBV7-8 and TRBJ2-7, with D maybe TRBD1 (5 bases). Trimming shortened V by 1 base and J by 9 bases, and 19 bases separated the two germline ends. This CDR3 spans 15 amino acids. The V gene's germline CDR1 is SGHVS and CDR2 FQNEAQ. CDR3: CASSLVGDPSLGQYF. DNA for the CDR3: TGTGCCAGCAGCTTAGTAGGGGATCCCTCCCTTGGGCAGTACTTC.

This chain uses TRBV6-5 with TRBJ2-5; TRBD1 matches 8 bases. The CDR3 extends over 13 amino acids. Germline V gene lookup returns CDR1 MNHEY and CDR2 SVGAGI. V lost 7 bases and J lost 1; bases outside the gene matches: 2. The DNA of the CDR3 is TGTGCCAGCAATACAGGGGGCCAAGAGACCCAGTACTTC. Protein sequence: CASNTGGQETQYF.

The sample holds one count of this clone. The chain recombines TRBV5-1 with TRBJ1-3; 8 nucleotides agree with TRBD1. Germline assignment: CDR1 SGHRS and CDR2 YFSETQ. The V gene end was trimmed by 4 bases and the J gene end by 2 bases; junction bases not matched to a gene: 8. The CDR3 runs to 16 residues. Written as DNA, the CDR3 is TGCGCCAGCAGCACCGGACAGGGTGGGACTGGAAACACCATATATTTT. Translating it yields CASSTGQGGTGNTIYF.

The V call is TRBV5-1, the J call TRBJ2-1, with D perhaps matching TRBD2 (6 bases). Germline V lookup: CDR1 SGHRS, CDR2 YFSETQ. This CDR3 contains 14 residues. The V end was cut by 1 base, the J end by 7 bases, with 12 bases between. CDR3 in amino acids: CASSLQRAQNEQFF. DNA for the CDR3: TGCGCCAGCAGCTTGCAGCGGGCACAGAATGAGCAGTTCTTC.

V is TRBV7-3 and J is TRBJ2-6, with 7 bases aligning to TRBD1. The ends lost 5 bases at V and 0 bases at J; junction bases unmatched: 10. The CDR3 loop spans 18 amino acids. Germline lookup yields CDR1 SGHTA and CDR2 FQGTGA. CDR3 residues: CASSPTGLRFSGANVLTF. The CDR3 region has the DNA TGTGCCAGCAGCCCGACAGGGCTTCGATTCTCTGGGGCCAACGTCCTGACTTTC.

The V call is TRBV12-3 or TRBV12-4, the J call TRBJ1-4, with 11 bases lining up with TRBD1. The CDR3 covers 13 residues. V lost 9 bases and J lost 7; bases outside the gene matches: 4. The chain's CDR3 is CASRTGGVEKLFF. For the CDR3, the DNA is TGTGCCAGTAGGACAGGGGGCGTTGAAAAACTGTTTTTT.

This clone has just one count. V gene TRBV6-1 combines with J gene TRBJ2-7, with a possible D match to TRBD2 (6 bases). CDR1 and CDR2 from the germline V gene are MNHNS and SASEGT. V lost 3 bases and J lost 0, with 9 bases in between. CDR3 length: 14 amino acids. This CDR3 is CASSDGGGSYEQYF. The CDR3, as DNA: TGTGCCAGCAGTGACGGGGGTGGCTCCTACGAGCAGTACTTC.